This paragraph reports one T cell receptor beta chain. This record belongs to a study of blood T cells in healthy people across ages. Background on the study: Every two T cells gave about one barcoded beta molecule via template switching.

The donors, aged roughly 6 to 95, were healthy Caucasians from Russia. A second PCR of 7 to 11 cycles used a sample-barcoded 5' primer and a J-beta primer mix. TCRdb itself ran the 5' RACE reads through MiXCR, one entry per CDR3 protein. The table records some 790,000 distinct CDR3 sequences, 25% to 35% of them present only once. Trimming pared 3 bases from V and 3 bases from J, leaving 9 bases between. The germline V gene has CDR1 DFQATT and CDR2 SNEGSKA (reference sequence). This CDR3 is 13 amino acids long. The sequence was obtained from a woman of 80 years or more in good health. The chain links TRBV20-1 to TRBJ1-5; no definite D call. Material for sequencing was blood. CDR3 sequence: CSASPTVNQPQHF. As DNA, the CDR3 is TGCAGTGCTAGTCCAACGGTCAATCAGCCCCAGCATTTT.